Following are 4 T cell receptor beta chains from one sample sequenced in a study of human T cells and chemical hapten exposure. Specified time point: patch test 1, 2 weeks after DPC sensitization. The sample's treatment: therapeutic diphenylcyclopropenone sensitization with weekly scalp DPC. TCRdb re-derived calls from the RACE reads in MiXCR, one entry per CDR3 protein. The sample lists about 80,000 distinct CDR3 sequences, under 9% occurring once. Sequenced material: whole blood, taken in connection with sensitization to the hapten diphenylcyclopropenone (DPC). The receptor set was obtained from a woman in her twenties or thirties with alopecia areata. Some clones in this sample may be carry-over from other donors' samples.

A note on this clonotype: Being one base from a much bigger clone, this may be a read error. The J gene is TRBJ1-6, the V gene TRBV5-1; D is perhaps TRBD1 (5 bases). The germline V gene has CDR1 SGHRS and CDR2 YFSETQ. This CDR3 has 12 amino acids. CDR3 residues: CASQGTRSPLNF. CDR3 in DNA: TGCGCCAGCCAGGGTACTCGATCACCCCTCAACTTT.

The chain recombines TRBV5-1 with TRBJ1-1; 8 bases map to TRBD1. The trim removed 3 bases at V and 1 base at J, leaving 5 bases unmatched. Per the germline V gene, CDR1 is SGHRS and CDR2 is YFSETQ. The CDR3 has 15 amino acids. CDR3 amino acids: CASSYKGQGNTEAFF. CDR3 coding DNA: TGCGCCAGCAGCTATAAAGGACAGGGGAACACTGAAGCTTTCTTT.

This clonotype was recorded many times. The gene calls are TRBV7-9 and TRBJ2-4, with D uncertain. The CDR3 extends over 13 amino acids. Trimming stripped 1 base from V and 4 bases from J, with 5 bases between. CDR1 is SEHNR, CDR2 FQNEAQ, per germline (reference sequence). The CDR3 DNA reads TGTGCCAGCAGCTTAGGCGGAAAAAACATTCAGTACTTC. This gives the protein CASSLGGKNIQYF.

This clonotype was seen ten or more times. One junction end disagrees with the germline gene, perhaps due to a read error. The V call is TRBV5-5, the J call TRBJ2-7, with TRBD1 as a possible D gene (5 bases). The CDR3 covers 12 residues. Germline V gives CDR1 SGHKS, CDR2 YYEKEE (reference sequence). CDR3 region: CASSLDAGIGDF. The CDR3 nucleotides are TGTGCCAGCAGCTTGGACGCAGGGATTGGGGATTTC.